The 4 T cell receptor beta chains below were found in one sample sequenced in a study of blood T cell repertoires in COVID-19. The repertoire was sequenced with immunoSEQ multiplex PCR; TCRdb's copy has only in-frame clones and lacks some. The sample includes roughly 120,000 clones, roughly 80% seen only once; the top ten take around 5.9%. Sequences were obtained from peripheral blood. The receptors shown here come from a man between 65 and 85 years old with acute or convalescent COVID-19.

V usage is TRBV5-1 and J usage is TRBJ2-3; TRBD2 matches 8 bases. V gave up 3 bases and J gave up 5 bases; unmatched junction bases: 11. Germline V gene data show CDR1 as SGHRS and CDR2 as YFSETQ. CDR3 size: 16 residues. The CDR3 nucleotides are TGCGCCAGCAGCTACGGGGGGGACCCAGTTCGAGATACGCAGTATTTT. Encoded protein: CASSYGGDPVRDTQYF.

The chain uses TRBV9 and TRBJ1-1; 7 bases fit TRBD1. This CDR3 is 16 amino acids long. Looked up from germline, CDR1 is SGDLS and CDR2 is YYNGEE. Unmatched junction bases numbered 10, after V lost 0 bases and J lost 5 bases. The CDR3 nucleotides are TGTGCCAGCAGCGTAGGAGGTGGGCCCAGGGGGACTGAAGCTTTCTTT. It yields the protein CASSVGGGPRGTEAFF.

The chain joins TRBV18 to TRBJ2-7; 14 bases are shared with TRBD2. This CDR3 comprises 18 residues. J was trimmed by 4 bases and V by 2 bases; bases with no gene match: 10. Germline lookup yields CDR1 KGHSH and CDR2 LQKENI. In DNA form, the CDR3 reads TGTGCCAGCTCACCAAGGACCGGGACTAGCGGGAGTAGGTACGAGCAGTACTTC. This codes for CASSPRTGTSGSRYEQYF. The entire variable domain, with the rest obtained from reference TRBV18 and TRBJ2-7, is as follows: NAGVMQNPRHLVRRRGQEARLRCSPMKGHSHVYWYRQLPEEGLKFMVYLQKENIIDESGMPKERFSAEFPKEGPSILRIQQVVRGDSAAYFCASSPRTGTSGSRYEQYFGPGTRLTVT.

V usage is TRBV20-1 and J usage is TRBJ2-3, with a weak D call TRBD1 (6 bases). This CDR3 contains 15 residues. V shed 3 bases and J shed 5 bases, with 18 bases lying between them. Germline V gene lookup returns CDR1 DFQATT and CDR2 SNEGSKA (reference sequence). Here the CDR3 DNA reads TGCAGTGCTAGTCAGGACAGTGGGGTTAAAGATACGCAGTATTTT. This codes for CSASQDSGVKDTQYF.